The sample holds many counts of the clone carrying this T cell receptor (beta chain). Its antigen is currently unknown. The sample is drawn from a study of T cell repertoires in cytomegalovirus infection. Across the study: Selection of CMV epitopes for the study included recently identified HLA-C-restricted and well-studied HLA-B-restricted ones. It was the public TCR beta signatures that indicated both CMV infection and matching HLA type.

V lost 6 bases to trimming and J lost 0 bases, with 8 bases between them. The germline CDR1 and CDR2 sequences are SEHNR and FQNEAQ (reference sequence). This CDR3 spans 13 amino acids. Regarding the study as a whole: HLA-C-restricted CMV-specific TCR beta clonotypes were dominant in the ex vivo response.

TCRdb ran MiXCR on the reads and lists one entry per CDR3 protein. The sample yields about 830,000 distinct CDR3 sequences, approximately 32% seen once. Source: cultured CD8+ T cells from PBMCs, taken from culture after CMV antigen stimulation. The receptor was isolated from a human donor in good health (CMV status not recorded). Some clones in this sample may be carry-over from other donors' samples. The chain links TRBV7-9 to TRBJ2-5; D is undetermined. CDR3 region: CASSQAYQETQYF. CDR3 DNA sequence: TGTGCCAGCAGTCAGGCGTACCAAGAGACCCAGTACTTC.